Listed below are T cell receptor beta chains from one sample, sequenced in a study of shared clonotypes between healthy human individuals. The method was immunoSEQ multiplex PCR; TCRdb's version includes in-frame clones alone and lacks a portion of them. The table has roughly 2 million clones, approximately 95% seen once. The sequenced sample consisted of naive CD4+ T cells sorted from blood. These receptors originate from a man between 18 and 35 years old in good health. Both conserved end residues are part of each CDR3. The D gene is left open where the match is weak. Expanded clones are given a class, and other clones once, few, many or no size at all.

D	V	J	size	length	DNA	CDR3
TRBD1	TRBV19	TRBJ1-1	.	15	TGTGCCAGTAAGGGTATGGGACAGGCGAACACTGAAGCTTTCTTT	CASKGMGQANTEAFF
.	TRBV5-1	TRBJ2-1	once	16	TGCGCCAGCAGCTTGTTTTCAAAACTAGGCTATCGTGAGCAGTTCTTC	CASSLFSKLGYREQFF
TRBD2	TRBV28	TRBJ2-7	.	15	TGTGCCAGCAGTTGGATAGGACTAGCGGTATACGAGCAGTACTTC	CASSWIGLAVYEQYF
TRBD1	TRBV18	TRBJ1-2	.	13	TGTGCCAGCTCACCAGACAGGGTCTATGGCTACACCTTC	CASSPDRVYGYTF
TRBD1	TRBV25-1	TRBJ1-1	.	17	TGTGCCAGCAGTGGGGGGATGACAGGGGCTATGAACACTGAAGCTTTCTTT	CASSGGMTGAMNTEAFF
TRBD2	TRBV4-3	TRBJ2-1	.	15	TGCGCCAGCAGCCAATTGACTAGCGATTACAATGAGCAGTTCTTC	CASSQLTSDYNEQFF
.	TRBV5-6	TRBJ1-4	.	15	TGTGCCAGCAGCCCCGACGGCGGGAGGAATGAAAAACTGTTTTTT	CASSPDGGRNEKLFF
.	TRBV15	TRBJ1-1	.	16	TGTGCCACCAGCAGAACCAGTGCAAACTGGGGCACTGAAGCTTTCTTT	CATSRTSANWGTEAFF
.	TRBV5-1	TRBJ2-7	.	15	TGCGCCAGCAGCTTGACCGCTGGCGGGACCTACGAGCAGTACTTC	CASSLTAGGTYEQYF
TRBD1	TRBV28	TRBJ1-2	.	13	TGTGCCAGCAGGCAGACAGGGTCACAGGGCTACACCTTC	CASRQTGSQGYTF